The 26 T cell receptor beta chains listed next were all sequenced from one sample in a study of PD-1 blockade in classical Hodgkin lymphoma. After autologous stem cell transplantation all patients relapsed, and prior brentuximab vedotin exposure differed between cohorts. The assay was immunoSEQ multiplex PCR, and TCRdb's table has in-frame clones only and misses some. The sample has 15,000 or so clones, over 55% seen once; the top ten hold just under 8.5%. The sequencing used peripheral blood mononuclear cells (PBMCs), collected before the second cycle of nivolumab. These receptors were obtained from a human donor with classical Hodgkin lymphoma.

This rearrangement joins TRBV28 to TRBJ2-7; 9 nucleotides match TRBD1. CDR1 and CDR2 from the germline V gene are MDHEN and SYDVKM. V dropped 3 bases and J dropped 6; count of bases not matched to a gene: 6. The CDR3 contains 14 residues. DNA of the CDR3: TGTGCCAGCAGTTTCGGGGACAGGGTTTCCGAGCAGTACTTC. Translating it yields CASSFGDRVSEQYF. Full variable domain (rest looked up from reference TRBV28 and TRBJ2-7): DVKVTQSSRYLVKRTGEKVFLECVQDMDHENMFWYRQDPGLGLRLIYFSYDVKMKEKGDIPEGYSVSREKKERFSLILESASTNQTSMYLCASSFGDRVSEQYFGPGTRLTVT.

This clone was recorded only once. The V gene is TRBV25-1, the J gene TRBJ2-1; 8 nucleotides align to TRBD2. CDR1 is MGHDK and CDR2 is SYGVNS in the germline V gene. The J segment lost 2 bases and the V segment lost 3 bases, leaving 9 bases of the junction unmatched. The length of the CDR3 is 17 residues. The CDR3 loop is CASSDNSREGPYNEQFF. The CDR3 nucleotides read TGTGCCAGCAGTGACAATTCACGGGAGGGCCCCTACAATGAGCAGTTCTTC.

The V gene is TRBV5-1, the J gene TRBJ2-1; 8 bases are a match to TRBD2. Trimming removed 1 base from V and 7 bases from J; junction bases left unmatched: 10. Germline-derived CDR1 and CDR2 are SGHRS and YFSETQ. This CDR3 spans 16 amino acids. The chain's CDR3 is CASSLLAGGGDNEQFF. The CDR3 DNA follows: TGCGCCAGCAGCTTGCTGGCGGGGGGCGGTGATAATGAGCAGTTCTTC.

V and J are TRBV5-4 and TRBJ2-1; TRBD1 aligns across 9 bases. The CDR3 is 18 amino acids. In germline, CDR1 is SGHNT, CDR2 YYREEE (reference sequence). V shed 4 bases and J 10 bases; nucleotides not matched to a gene: 21. The CDR3 loop reads CASSPHSGTGRAWVEQFF. The CDR3 nucleotides are TGTGCCAGCAGCCCCCATTCGGGGACAGGGCGCGCGTGGGTCGAGCAGTTCTTC. The entire variable domain, with the rest obtained from reference TRBV5-4 and TRBJ2-1, is as follows: ETGVTQSPTHLIKTRGQQVTLRCSSQSGHNTVSWYQQALGQGPQFIFQYYREEENGRGNFPPRFSGLQFPNYSSELNVNALELDDSALYLCASSPHSGTGRAWVEQFFGPGTRLTVL.

The chain is built from TRBV4-1 and TRBJ2-1; 12 nucleotides agree with TRBD2. V lost 0 bases to trimming and J lost 7 bases; unmatched junction nucleotides: 7. The CDR3 has 17 amino acids. Germline V gives CDR1 MGHRA, CDR2 YSYEKL. The CDR3 sequence: CASSQDLTSGSYNEQFF. The CDR3 DNA reads TGCGCCAGCAGCCAAGATCTGACTAGCGGGAGTTATAATGAGCAGTTCTTC.

The chain combines TRBV2 with TRBJ2-2; 8 positions match TRBD2. Germline CDR1 SNHLY, CDR2 FYNNEI. Trimming cost V 6 bases and J 7 bases; bases outside gene matches: 4. CDR3 length: 13 residues. Written as DNA, the CDR3 is TGTGCCAGCAGAGCGGGAGTGAGCGGGGAGCTGTTTTTT. Translation: CASRAGVSGELFF.

This chain connects TRBV27 to TRBJ1-1; D unclear. The ends were cut back, 5 bases at V and 1 base at J, with 17 bases in the middle. The V gene's germline CDR1 is MNHEY and CDR2 SMNVEV (reference sequence). CDR3 size: 16 residues. CDR3 loop: CASSLPPGRTNTEAFF. CDR3 nucleotide sequence: TGTGCCAGCAGTCTCCCCCCCGGGCGGACGAACACTGAAGCTTTCTTT.

The genes are TRBV28 and TRBJ2-7; possible D gene TRBD2, 6 bases. V was clipped by 8 bases and J by 3 bases, with 11 bases between them. Germline lookup yields CDR1 MDHEN and CDR2 SYDVKM. The CDR3 spans 12 residues. The CDR3 DNA sequence: TGTGCCAGCGCGGGACTTTACTACGAGCAGTACTTC. It specifies CASAGLYYEQYF.

V and J are TRBV7-9 and TRBJ1-1, with 9 bases aligning to TRBD1. Per germline, CDR1 SEHNR and CDR2 FQNEAQ (reference sequence). The length of the CDR3 is 14 residues. Unmatched junction bases numbered 0, after V lost 1 base and J lost 3 bases. The CDR3: CASSLGQGDTEAFF. In nucleotides, the CDR3 is TGTGCCAGCAGCTTAGGACAGGGGGACACTGAAGCTTTCTTT. Complete variable domain (other parts from reference TRBV7-9 and TRBJ1-1): DTGVSQNPRHKITKRGQNVTFRCDPISEHNRLYWYRQTLGQGPEFLTYFQNEAQLEKSRLLSDRFSAERPKGSFSTLEIQRTEQGDSAMYLCASSLGQGDTEAFFGQGTRLTVV.

V gene TRBV5-5 combines with J gene TRBJ2-1; 13 bases are shared with TRBD2. Germline assignment: CDR1 SGHKS and CDR2 YYEKEE (reference sequence). The V and J ends lost 4 bases and 8 bases, in that order; junction bases with no gene match: 6. The CDR3 runs 15 residues. CDR3 nucleotide sequence: TGTGCCAGCAGCCAAGGACTAGCGGGAGTGTATGAGCAGTTCTTC. The encoded protein is CASSQGLAGVYEQFF. The full variable domain, completed using reference TRBV5-5 and TRBJ2-1, is DAGVTQSPTHLIKTRGQQVTLRCSPISGHKSVSWYQQVLGQGPQFIFQYYEKEERGRGNFPDRFSARQFPNYSSELNVNALLLGDSALYLCASSQGLAGVYEQFFGPGTRLTVL.

This chain links TRBV7-3 with TRBJ2-3, with 9 nucleotides matching TRBD1. Germline V CDR1 and CDR2: SGHTA, FQGTGA. The J segment lost 1 base and the V segment lost 4 bases, leaving 3 bases of the junction unmatched. CDR3 size: 15 residues. The CDR3 DNA reads as TGTGCCAGCAGCTCAAGGACAGGGGGCACAGATACGCAGTATTTT. The encoded protein is CASSSRTGGTDTQYF.

The rearrangement uses TRBV18 and TRBJ1-5; no definite D call. The germline V and J ends were trimmed by 3 bases and 1 base, with 16 bases remaining between them. CDR1 and CDR2 from the germline V gene are KGHSH and LQKENI. The CDR3 runs to 17 residues. This chain's CDR3 is CASSPQHSDGSNQPQHF. The CDR3 bases are TGTGCCAGCTCACCCCAACACTCGGACGGAAGCAATCAGCCCCAGCATTTT.

The CDR3 DNA reads as TGTGCCAGCAGCTTGATACGGGACAGCTCCTACGAGCAGTACTTC. This translates into CASSLIRDSSYEQYF. The V call is TRBV7-9, the J call TRBJ2-7; 7 positions match TRBD1. Germline loops: CDR1 SEHNR, CDR2 FQNEAQ (reference sequence). The CDR3 totals 15 residues. V shed 3 bases, J shed 0 bases, and the junction held 5 bases outside the gene matches.

The V and J genes are TRBV7-9 and TRBJ1-1; D gene unclear. CDR1 is SEHNR and CDR2 is FQNEAQ in the germline V gene (reference sequence). The V and J ends lost 3 bases and 4 bases respectively, with 9 bases between them. The CDR3 is 13 residues long. The CDR3 reads CASSFRPGTEAFF. The CDR3 DNA follows: TGTGCCAGCAGCTTCCGGCCGGGCACTGAAGCTTTCTTT.

The genes are TRBV18 and TRBJ2-7; D is ambiguous. The length of the CDR3 is 15 residues. Germline V gene lookup returns CDR1 KGHSH and CDR2 LQKENI. Trimming removed 6 bases at V and 0 bases at J, with 15 bases between. CDR3 sequence: CASSPIHGVSYEQYF. The CDR3 DNA sequence: TGTGCCAGCTCCCCGATTCACGGAGTCTCCTACGAGCAGTACTTC.

This chain joins TRBV10-3 and TRBJ1-6; 8 bases map to TRBD1. Germline CDR1 reads ENHRY; CDR2 reads SYGVKD. V lost 10 bases to trimming and J lost 9 bases; unmatched junction nucleotides: 8. The CDR3 has 13 residues. The CDR3 reads CATEQGERSPLHF. The DNA of the CDR3 is TGTGCCACCGAACAGGGGGAGCGTTCACCCCTCCACTTT.

This clone was recorded only once. In DNA, the CDR3 is TGCGCCAGCAGCTTGGGGGGCACAGGGGTCGGAAACACCATATATTTT. Translated: CASSLGGTGVGNTIYF. The rearrangement links TRBV5-1 to TRBJ1-3, with TRBD1 identical over 7 bases. The CDR3 has 16 residues. V lost 0 bases to trimming and J lost 4 bases; unmatched junction nucleotides: 7. Germline V gene sequence: CDR1 SGHRS, CDR2 YFSETQ.

The V gene is TRBV7-9, the J gene TRBJ1-2; D remains unclear. Germline V CDR1 and CDR2: SEHNR, FQNEAQ (reference sequence). The CDR3 runs 14 residues. V was trimmed by 2 bases and J by 0 bases, leaving 7 bases between them. The CDR3 reads CASSLIQANYGYTF. CDR3 in DNA: TGTGCCAGCAGCTTAATCCAAGCTAACTATGGCTACACCTTC. The whole variable domain, remainder taken from reference TRBV7-9 and TRBJ1-2, is DTGVSQNPRHKITKRGQNVTFRCDPISEHNRLYWYRQTLGQGPEFLTYFQNEAQLEKSRLLSDRFSAERPKGSFSTLEIQRTEQGDSAMYLCASSLIQANYGYTFGSGTRLTVV.

The rearrangement uses TRBV29-1 and TRBJ2-7, with TRBD1 matching over 7 bases. The CDR3 loop spans 14 amino acids. The V and J ends lost 4 bases and 6 bases, in that order; junction bases with no gene match: 12. CDR1 is SQVTM, CDR2 ANQGSEA, per germline. The CDR3 DNA sequence: TGCAGCGTTGGTTACCGACAGGGATGGAGCGAGCAGTACTTC. Its protein is CSVGYRQGWSEQYF.

V usage is TRBV7-2 and J usage is TRBJ2-1, with TRBD2 matching over 12 bases. The CDR3 totals 15 residues. CDR1 and CDR2 (germline): SGHTA, FQGNSA. Unmatched junction bases numbered 3, after V lost 4 bases and J lost 5 bases. This CDR3 reads CASSSWTSGNNEQFF. CDR3 in DNA: TGTGCCAGCAGCTCCTGGACTAGCGGGAACAATGAGCAGTTCTTC.

The J gene is TRBJ2-5, the V gene TRBV19, with TRBD1 matching over 7 bases. This CDR3 contains 15 residues. The germline gives CDR1 LNHDA, CDR2 SQIVND (reference sequence). Trimming cost V 2 bases and J 4 bases; bases outside gene matches: 7. The CDR3 is CASSISPGGVETQYF. The DNA of the CDR3 is TGTGCCAGTAGTATAAGTCCAGGGGGAGTAGAGACCCAGTACTTC.

The CDR3 DNA reads TGTGCCATCAGTGAGTCAAGCTCCTACGAGCAGTACTTC. It translates to CAISESSSYEQYF. J is TRBJ2-7 and V is TRBV10-3, with D unresolved. This CDR3 region has 13 residues. The germline CDR1 and CDR2 sequences are ENHRY and SYGVKD. V shed 0 bases and J shed 0 bases, with 3 bases lying between them.

The chain carries TRBV28 and TRBJ2-7, with D tentatively TRBD1 (5 bases). The V and J ends lost 2 bases and 2 bases respectively, with 10 bases between them. Germline CDR1 and CDR2: MDHEN and SYDVKM. The CDR3 sequence is 14 residues long. Here the CDR3 reads CASSLLAGTYEQYF. CDR3 bases: TGTGCCAGCAGTTTACTGGCAGGGACCTACGAGCAGTACTTC.

V usage is TRBV28 and J usage is TRBJ1-2; D is unclear. The CDR3 consists of 8 residues. Germline V gene data show CDR1 as MDHEN and CDR2 as SYDVKM. V lost 10 bases to trimming and J lost 14 bases, with 11 bases between them. The CDR3 DNA is TGTGCCACTCAGGCCCGTACCTTC. This codes for CATQARTF.

The J gene is TRBJ2-4, the V gene TRBV7-9; 8 bases fit TRBD1. This CDR3 comprises 16 residues. V lost 5 bases and J lost 7; bases outside the gene matches: 13. Germline assignment: CDR1 SEHNR and CDR2 FQNEAQ (reference sequence). The CDR3 loop is CASSDNRQGIRNIQYF. CDR3 in DNA: TGTGCCAGCAGCGATAATAGACAGGGGATCCGGAACATTCAGTACTTC.

The CDR3 region is CASTGQGSYNEQFF. DNA for the CDR3: TGTGCCAGCACTGGACAGGGGTCCTACAATGAGCAGTTCTTC. The rearrangement uses TRBV2 and TRBJ2-1; TRBD1 matches at 9 bases. This CDR3 is 14 amino acids long. Germline V CDR1 and CDR2: SNHLY, FYNNEI. The trim removed 7 bases at V and 1 base at J, leaving 2 bases unmatched.